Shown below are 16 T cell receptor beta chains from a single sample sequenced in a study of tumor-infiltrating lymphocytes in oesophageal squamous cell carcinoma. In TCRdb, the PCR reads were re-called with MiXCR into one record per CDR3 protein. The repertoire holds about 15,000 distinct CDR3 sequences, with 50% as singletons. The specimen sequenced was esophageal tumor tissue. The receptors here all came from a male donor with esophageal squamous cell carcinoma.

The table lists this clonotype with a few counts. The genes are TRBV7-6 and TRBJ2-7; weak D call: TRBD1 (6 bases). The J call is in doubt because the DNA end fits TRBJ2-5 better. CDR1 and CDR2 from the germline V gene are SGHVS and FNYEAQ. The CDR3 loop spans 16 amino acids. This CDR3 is CASSLVSPRGKETQYF. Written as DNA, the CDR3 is TGTGCCAGCAGCTTAGTTAGTCCCAGGGGTAAAGAGACCCAGTACTTC.

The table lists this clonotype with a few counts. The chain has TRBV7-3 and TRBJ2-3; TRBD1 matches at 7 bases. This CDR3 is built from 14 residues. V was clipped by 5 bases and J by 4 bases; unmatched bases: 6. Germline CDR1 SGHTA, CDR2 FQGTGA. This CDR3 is CASSRQGGPDTQYF. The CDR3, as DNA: TGTGCCAGCAGCCGACAGGGTGGGCCAGATACGCAGTATTTT. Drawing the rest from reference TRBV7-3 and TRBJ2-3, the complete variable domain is GAGVSQTPSNKVTEKGKYVELRCDPISGHTALYWYRQSLGQGPEFLIYFQGTGAADDSGLPNDRFFAVRPEGSVSTLKIQRTERGDSAVYLCASSRQGGPDTQYFGPGTRLTVL.

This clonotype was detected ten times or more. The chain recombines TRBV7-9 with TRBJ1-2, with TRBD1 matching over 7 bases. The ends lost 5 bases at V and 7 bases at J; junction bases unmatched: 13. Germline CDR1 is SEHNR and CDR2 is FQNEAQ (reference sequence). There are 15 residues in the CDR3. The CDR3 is CASSKQGTALGGYTF. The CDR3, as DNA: TGTGCCAGCAGCAAACAGGGGACCGCCTTAGGTGGCTACACCTTC.

The CDR3 bases are TGTGCCAGCAGCTTCTTAGCGGCCGAGTTGGGTGGAAATGAGCAGTTCTTC. Translating it yields CASSFLAAELGGNEQFF. V is TRBV7-6 and J is TRBJ2-1, with a weak D call TRBD2 (6 bases). CDR1 and CDR2 (germline): SGHVS, FNYEAQ. The CDR3 has 17 residues. Between the trimmed V and J ends, which lost 3 bases and 7 bases, there was a span of 22 bases.

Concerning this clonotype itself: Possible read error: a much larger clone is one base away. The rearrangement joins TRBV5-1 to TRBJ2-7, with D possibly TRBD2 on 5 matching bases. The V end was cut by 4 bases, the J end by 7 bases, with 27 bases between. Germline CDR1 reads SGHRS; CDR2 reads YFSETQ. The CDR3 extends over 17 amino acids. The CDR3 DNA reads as TGCGCCAGCAGCCCGGACCAAGGCGGGCTCTCCTACAATGAGCAGTACTTC. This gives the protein CASSPDQGGLSYNEQYF.

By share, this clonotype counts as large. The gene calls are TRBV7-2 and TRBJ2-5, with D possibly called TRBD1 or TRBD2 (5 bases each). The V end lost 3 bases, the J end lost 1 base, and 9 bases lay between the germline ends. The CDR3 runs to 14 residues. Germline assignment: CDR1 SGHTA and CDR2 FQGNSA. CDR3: CASSFRDRQETQYF. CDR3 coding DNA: TGTGCCAGCAGCTTCCGGGACCGCCAAGAGACCCAGTACTTC.

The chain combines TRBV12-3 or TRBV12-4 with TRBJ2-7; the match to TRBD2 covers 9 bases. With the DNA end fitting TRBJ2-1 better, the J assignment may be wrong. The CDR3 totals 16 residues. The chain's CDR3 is CASSLFSGSTYNEQFF. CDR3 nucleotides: TGTGCCAGCAGTTTATTTAGCGGGAGTACCTACAATGAGCAGTTCTTC.

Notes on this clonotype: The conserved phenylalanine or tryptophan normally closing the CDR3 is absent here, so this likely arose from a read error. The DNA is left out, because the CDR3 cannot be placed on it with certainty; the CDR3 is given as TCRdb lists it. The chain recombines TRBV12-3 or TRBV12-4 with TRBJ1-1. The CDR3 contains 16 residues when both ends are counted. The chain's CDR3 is CASSYQRSTDTQYFGQ.

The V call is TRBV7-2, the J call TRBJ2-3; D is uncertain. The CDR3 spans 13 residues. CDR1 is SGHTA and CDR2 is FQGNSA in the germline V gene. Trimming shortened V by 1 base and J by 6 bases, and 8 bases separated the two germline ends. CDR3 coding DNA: TGTGCCAGCAGCTTAGGTTTTCTTGATACGCAGTATTTT. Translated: CASSLGFLDTQYF.

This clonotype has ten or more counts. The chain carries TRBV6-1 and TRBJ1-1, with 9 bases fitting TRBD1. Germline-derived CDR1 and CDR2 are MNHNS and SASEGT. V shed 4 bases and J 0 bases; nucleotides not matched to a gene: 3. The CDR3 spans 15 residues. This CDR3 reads CASSGDRGMNTEAFF. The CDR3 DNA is TGTGCCAGCAGTGGAGACAGGGGGATGAACACTGAAGCTTTCTTT.

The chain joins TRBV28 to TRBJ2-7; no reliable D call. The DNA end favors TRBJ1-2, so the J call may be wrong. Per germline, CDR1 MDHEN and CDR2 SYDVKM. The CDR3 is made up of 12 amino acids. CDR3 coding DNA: TGTGCCAGCATAGGGTATAACTATGGCTACACCTTC. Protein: CASIGYNYGYTF.

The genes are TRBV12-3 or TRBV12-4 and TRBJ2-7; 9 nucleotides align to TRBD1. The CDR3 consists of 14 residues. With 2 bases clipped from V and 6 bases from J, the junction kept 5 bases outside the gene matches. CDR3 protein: CASSLWGQGSEQYF. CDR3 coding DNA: TGTGCCAGCAGTTTATGGGGACAGGGATCCGAGCAGTACTTC.

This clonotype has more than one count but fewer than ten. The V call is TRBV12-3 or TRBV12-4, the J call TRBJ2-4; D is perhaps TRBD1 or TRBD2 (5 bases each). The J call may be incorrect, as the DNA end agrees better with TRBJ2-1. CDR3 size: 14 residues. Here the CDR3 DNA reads TGTGCCAGCGAATCGGGACGGTCCTACAATGAGCAGTTCTTC. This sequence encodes CASESGRSYNEQFF.

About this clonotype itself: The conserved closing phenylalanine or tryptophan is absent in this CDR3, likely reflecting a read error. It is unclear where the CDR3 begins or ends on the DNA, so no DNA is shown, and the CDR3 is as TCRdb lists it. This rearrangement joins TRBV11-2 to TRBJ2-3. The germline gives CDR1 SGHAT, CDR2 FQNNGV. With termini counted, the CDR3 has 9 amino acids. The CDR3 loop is CASSLPVGT.

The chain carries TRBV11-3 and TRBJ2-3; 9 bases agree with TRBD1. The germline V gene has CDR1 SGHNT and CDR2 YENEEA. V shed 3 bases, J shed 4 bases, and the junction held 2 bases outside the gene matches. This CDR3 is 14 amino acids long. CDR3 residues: CASSLGTGPDTQYF. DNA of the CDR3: TGTGCCAGCAGCTTGGGGACAGGGCCAGATACGCAGTATTTT.

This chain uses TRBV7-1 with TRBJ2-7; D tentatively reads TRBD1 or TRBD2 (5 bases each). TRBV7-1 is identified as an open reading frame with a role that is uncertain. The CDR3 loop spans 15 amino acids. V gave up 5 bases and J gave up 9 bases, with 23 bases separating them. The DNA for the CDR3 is TGTGCCAGCAGCCGCTCCGGGTCGGGGCTCGATACGCAGTACTTC. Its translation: CASSRSGSGLDTQYF.